This is a list of T cell receptor beta chains from one sample in a study of regulatory T cells in long-lasting Graves disease. TCRdb reprocessed the multiplex PCR reads with MiXCR, giving one entry per CDR3 protein. The table records about 500,000 distinct CDR3 sequences, about 12% of them present only once. The sample was also reused in another study, on T cells in Graves' hyperthyroidism and ophthalmopathy.

This specimen was peripheral blood mononuclear cells (PBMCs), taken at new diagnosis, from a patient treated with antithyroid drugs. These receptors were taken from a woman aged 25 to 39 with Graves disease. Each CDR3 is given with its conserved first and last residue. A D gene is named only where the DNA matches it firmly. Clone size, where shown, is once, few, many, or a class for clones that have expanded.

D gene	CDR3 length	V gene	J gene	clone size	CDR3 protein	CDR3 DNA
TRBD1	12	TRBV10-3	TRBJ2-1	many	CAISGTGNEQFF	TGTGCCATCAGCGGGACAGGGAATGAGCAGTTCTTC
.	13	TRBV28	TRBJ2-5	.	CASRQGGQETQYF	TGTGCCAGCAGGCAGGGAGGTCAAGAGACCCAGTACTTC
.	16	TRBV6-5	TRBJ1-2	many	CASSYFRHSVNYGYTF	TGTGCCAGCAGTTACTTCAGGCACAGCGTCAACTATGGCTACACCTTC
TRBD1	14	TRBV9	TRBJ1-6	many	CASSLGQARSPLHF	TGTGCCAGCAGCCTAGGACAGGCCAGGTCACCCCTCCACTTT
.	12	TRBV6-1	TRBJ1-2	.	CASSEYLGEGGF	TGTGCCAGCAGTGAATACCTCGGGGAGGGAGGATTC
.	14	TRBV5-8	TRBJ2-7	few	CASSPHLRYSEQYF	TGTGCCAGCAGCCCACATTTAAGATACTCCGAGCAGTACTTC
.	15	TRBV12-3/TRBV12-4	TRBJ1-4	many	CASSPQNERGGKLFF	TGTGCCAGCAGTCCGCAAAACGAGAGGGGGGGAAAACTGTTTTTT
.	11	TRBV28	TRBJ1-2	few	CASSFLYGYTF	TGTGCCAGCAGTTTCCTCTATGGCTACACCTTC
.	14	TRBV11-3	TRBJ2-3	.	CASNLGDTTDTQYF	TGTGCCAGCAACTTAGGGGACACCACAGATACGCAGTATTTT
.	12	TRBV6-4	TRBJ2-1	.	CASKGLNNEQFF	TGTGCCAGCAAGGGCCTGAACAATGAGCAGTTCTTC
TRBD2	15	TRBV6-4	TRBJ2-1	.	CASRRLAGSYNEQFF	TGTGCCAGCCGTAGACTAGCGGGCTCCTACAATGAGCAGTTCTTC
.	12	TRBV29-1	TRBJ1-1	many	CSVEEGPLGAFF	TGCAGCGTTGAAGAGGGCCCCCTTGGGGCTTTCTTT
TRBD2	19	TRBV7-2	TRBJ2-5	few	CASSLARTSGVGTQETQYF	TGTGCCAGCAGCTTAGCTCGGACTAGCGGGGTGGGGACCCAAGAGACCCAGTACTTC
.	13	TRBV24-1	TRBJ1-1	many	CATSDERISEAFF	TGTGCCACCAGTGACGAGAGGATCTCTGAAGCTTTCTTT
.	12	TRBV7-9	TRBJ1-1	.	CASSLGTRGAFF	TGTGCCAGCAGCTTAGGTACCAGAGGGGCTTTCTTT
.	12	TRBV12-3/TRBV12-4	TRBJ1-1	many	CASSLEGPEAFF	TGTGCCAGCAGTTTAGAGGGCCCTGAAGCTTTCTTT
TRBD1	12	TRBV2	TRBJ2-7	many	CASRGPSYEQYF	TGTGCCTCCAGGGGGCCCTCCTACGAGCAGTACTTC
.	15	TRBV7-3	TRBJ2-3	few	CASGLEGVRTDTQYF	TGTGCCAGCGGCCTCGAGGGGGTGAGGACAGATACGCAGTATTTT
TRBD2	16	TRBV28	TRBJ2-5	.	CASSLRGRGSQETQYF	TGTGCCAGCAGTTTGCGGGGGAGGGGTTCCCAAGAGACCCAGTACTTC
TRBD2	14	TRBV28	TRBJ2-1	many	CASRSGLDYNEQFF	TGTGCCAGCAGGTCAGGACTAGATTACAATGAGCAGTTCTTC
.	13	TRBV7-6	TRBJ2-5	many	CASSSTRLETQYF	TGTGCCAGCAGTTCGACCCGGCTAGAGACCCAGTACTTC
.	16	TRBV6-5	TRBJ1-3	.	CASSLGPLSSGNTIYF	TGTGCCAGCAGTTTGGGGCCTCTGAGCTCTGGAAACACCATATATTTT
.	14	TRBV6-2/TRBV6-3	TRBJ2-3	many	CASRSRSSTDTQYF	TGTGCCAGCAGATCCAGAAGTAGCACAGATACGCAGTATTTT
.	15	TRBV9	TRBJ2-5	few	CASSVLTGRQETQYF	TGTGCCAGCAGCGTACTAACGGGACGGCAAGAGACCCAGTACTTC
.	13	TRBV29-1	TRBJ1-1	many	CSAQGGMNTEAFF	TGCAGCGCCCAAGGAGGAATGAACACTGAAGCTTTCTTT